This T cell receptor beta chain comes out of a study of T-cell memory formation after mild COVID-19. With constant-segment primers, 5'RACE yielded cDNA libraries of TCR alpha and TCR beta that carried sample barcodes and UMIs. TCRdb re-analysed the 5' RACE reads in MiXCR, keeping a single row per CDR3 protein. The sample lists 120,000 to 150,000 distinct CDR3 sequences; less than 20% were seen once. Study-level findings and limits: CD4+ bias marked clones expanding day 15 to 37, unlike balanced contracting clones.

On this clonotype: The antigen is undetermined.

The CDR3 is 15 amino acids. Germline V gives CDR1 SGHTA, CDR2 FQGTGA. Between the trimmed V and J ends, which lost 5 bases and 1 base, there was a span of 11 bases. This rearrangement joins TRBV7-3 to TRBJ2-2, with a possible D match to TRBD1 (5 bases). This TCR was sampled from an adult woman who had mild COVID-19 (a few samples of this study predate the infection). Cell type and time point are not known. Specimen: PBMCs or a T cell subset sorted from them (not recorded which). CDR3 nucleotide sequence: TGTGCCAGCAGCGCGGACACGCTGAACACCGGGGAGCTGTTTTTT. Translation gives CASSADTLNTGELFF. The entire variable domain, with the rest obtained from reference TRBV7-3 and TRBJ2-2, is as follows: GAGVSQTPSNKVTEKGKYVELRCDPISGHTALYWYRQSLGQGPEFLIYFQGTGAADDSGLPNDRFFAVRPEGSVSTLKIQRTERGDSAVYLCASSADTLNTGELFFGEGSRLTVL.